Shown below are 32 T cell receptor beta chains from a single sample sequenced in a study of Ad26.COV2.S vaccination and SARS-CoV-2 variants. As for treatment: some 20 received Ad26.COV2.S at low or high dose, single or two shots; 5 received placebo; per-sample allocation not given. All samples were drawn on day 63, counting from the first vaccine or placebo injection. Here immunoSEQ multiplex PCR was the method, and the copy in TCRdb shows in-frame clones only, minus some. This table has about 410,000 clones, around 92% appearing once. The source material was peripheral blood, sampled in a trial of Ad26.COV2.S vaccine versus placebo. These receptors were obtained from a person aged 18-60 years who received the Ad26.COV2.S COVID-19 vaccine or a placebo.

The rearrangement joins TRBV7-6 to TRBJ2-3; no clear D gene. This CDR3 has 13 amino acids. Germline V lookup: CDR1 SGHVS, CDR2 FNYEAQ. V lost 5 bases, J lost 6 bases, and 12 bases lay in between. CDR3 nucleotide sequence: TGTGCCAGCAGCCGGGTGATGGGGGATACGCAGTATTTT. It encodes CASSRVMGDTQYF.

V gene TRBV5-1 combines with J gene TRBJ2-4; D unresolved. CDR3 length: 14 residues. Germline CDR1 SGHRS, CDR2 YFSETQ. V was cut by 1 base and J by 7 bases, with 12 bases left in between. CDR3 region: CASSLSAEENIQYF. Written as DNA, the CDR3 is TGCGCCAGCAGCTTGAGCGCAGAAGAGAACATTCAGTACTTC.

This chain uses TRBV2 with TRBJ2-1; 8 nucleotides line up with TRBD1. CDR3 length: 15 residues. The junction had 4 bases not matched to a gene; V was cut back by 6 bases and J by 0 bases. Germline-derived CDR1 and CDR2 are SNHLY and FYNNEI. CDR3 nucleotides: TGTGCCAGCAGCCACGGGACAGGCTCCTACAATGAGCAGTTCTTC. This translates into CASSHGTGSYNEQFF.

The chain has TRBV28 and TRBJ2-2; 11 bases align to TRBD1. The V gene's germline CDR1 is MDHEN and CDR2 SYDVKM. V was clipped by 6 bases and J by 4 bases; unmatched bases: 7. The CDR3 is 16 residues long. The CDR3 coding sequence is TGTGCCAGCAGCAGTCCCGGGACAGGGGGCACCGGGGAGCTGTTTTTT. This translates into CASSSPGTGGTGELFF.

The V call is TRBV7-9, the J call TRBJ2-7; maybe TRBD2 (5 bases). Looked up from germline, CDR1 is SEHNR and CDR2 is FQNEAQ (reference sequence). V was clipped by 6 bases and J by 2 bases, with 11 bases between them. CDR3 length equals 13 residues. The DNA for the CDR3 is TGTGCCAGCAGTCGCCGAGGGACCTACGAGCAGTACTTC. Protein product: CASSRRGTYEQYF.

This clone was counted once. The rearrangement joins TRBV5-8 to TRBJ1-1; possibly TRBD1 for D (6 bases). Germline V CDR1 and CDR2: SGHTS, YDEGEE. This CDR3 is 15 amino acids long. V dropped 2 bases and J dropped 9 bases, with 20 bases sitting between them. In DNA form, the CDR3 reads TGTGCCAGCAGCTTTCGCGGGACACCAACAGTGAAAGCTTTCTTT. Amino acids: CASSFRGTPTVKAFF.

The V call is TRBV27, the J call TRBJ1-6; D is ambiguous. The CDR3 sequence is 17 residues long. Germline CDR1 is MNHEY and CDR2 is SMNVEV (reference sequence). The V end was cut by 0 bases, the J end by 9 bases, with 18 bases between. CDR3 bases: TGTGCCAGCAGTTTATCGTGGGGTTCGGGGATAAGTTCACCCCTCCACTTT. Residues: CASSLSWGSGISSPLHF.

In its sample, this clone was seen a few times. The CDR3 nucleotides read TGTGCCAGCACCTCACCCAATCAGCCCCAGCATTTT. This encodes CASTSPNQPQHF. The rearrangement uses TRBV16 and TRBJ1-5; no clear D gene. Looked up from germline, CDR1 is KGHSY and CDR2 is FQNENV. This CDR3 has 12 amino acids. The germline V and J ends were trimmed by 7 bases and 3 bases, with 7 bases remaining between them.

Written as DNA, the CDR3 is TGTGCCAGTAACGGAAATATCCGCAATGAGCAGTTCTTC. Translation gives CASNGNIRNEQFF. The V call is TRBV19, the J call TRBJ2-1; D is ambiguous. The germline gives CDR1 LNHDA, CDR2 SQIVND (reference sequence). Trimming removed 7 bases from V and 6 bases from J, with 13 bases in between. The CDR3 extends over 13 amino acids.

The J gene is TRBJ2-1, the V gene TRBV7-9; TRBD2 matches 9 bases. The J segment lost 3 bases and the V segment lost 5 bases, leaving 8 bases of the junction unmatched. The CDR3 sequence is 16 residues long. Germline V gives CDR1 SEHNR, CDR2 FQNEAQ (reference sequence). This chain's CDR3 is CASSHTSGFNYNEQFF. DNA for the CDR3: TGTGCCAGCAGCCATACTAGCGGGTTTAACTACAATGAGCAGTTCTTC.

This rearrangement joins TRBV4-1 to TRBJ1-5; perhaps TRBD1 as D (6 bases). The CDR3 contains 16 residues. The germline gives CDR1 MGHRA, CDR2 YSYEKL. Deletions cut 0 bases from V and 5 bases from J, with 14 bases between. The CDR3 sequence: CASSQEGHDSYQPQHF. CDR3 nucleotides: TGCGCCAGCAGCCAAGAGGGACACGACTCGTATCAGCCCCAGCATTTT.

This clone was observed many times. J is TRBJ1-5 and V is TRBV18; a weak D match, TRBD1 (6 bases). CDR1 is KGHSH, CDR2 LQKENI, per germline. Between the trimmed V and J ends, which lost 0 bases and 7 bases, there was a span of 16 bases. This CDR3 is 16 amino acids long. CDR3 sequence: CASSPPVTAGEQPQHF. The DNA for the CDR3 is TGTGCCAGCTCACCACCGGTAACGGCAGGGGAACAGCCCCAGCATTTT.

V usage is TRBV5-1 and J usage is TRBJ2-5; 8 nucleotides align to TRBD1. Trimming took 1 base from V and 3 from J; bases not matched to a gene: 2. CDR1 is SGHRS, CDR2 YFSETQ, per germline. The CDR3 loop spans 14 amino acids. The CDR3: CASSLNRGEETQYF. The CDR3 DNA reads as TGCGCCAGCAGCTTGAACAGGGGGGAAGAGACCCAGTACTTC.

The chain carries TRBV6-5 and TRBJ2-5; the D gene is possibly TRBD2 (6 bases). The CDR3 runs to 14 residues. V lost 5 bases and J lost 5, with 15 bases in between. Per the germline V gene, CDR1 is MNHEY and CDR2 is SVGAGI. CDR3 sequence (DNA): TGTGCCAGCAGTCGACCGGGAGAAGGGGAGACCCAGTACTTC. Its translation is CASSRPGEGETQYF.

This clone was observed once. The chain couples TRBV4-3 to TRBJ2-1; 11 bases align to TRBD2. The V gene's germline CDR1 is LGHNA and CDR2 YSLEER. J lost 6 bases, V lost 4 bases, and 5 bases had no gene match. This CDR3 spans 15 amino acids. The CDR3 protein is CASSPGLADINEQFF. The CDR3 DNA reads TGCGCCAGCAGCCCGGGACTAGCGGATATCAATGAGCAGTTCTTC.

The chain links TRBV6-5 to TRBJ2-3; D may be TRBD2 (6 bases). In germline, CDR1 is MNHEY, CDR2 SVGAGI. This CDR3 is built from 15 residues. Trimming removed 0 bases from V and 4 bases from J, with 11 bases in between. The CDR3, as DNA: TGTGCCAGCAGTTACTCGACTAGACTGGCAGATACGCAGTATTTT. Amino acids: CASSYSTRLADTQYF.

This clone was counted ten times or more. The rearrangement joins TRBV27 to TRBJ1-5, with D maybe TRBD1 (5 bases). V lost 5 bases and J 0 bases, leaving 20 bases between the germline ends. From germline, CDR1 is MNHEY and CDR2 SMNVEV (reference sequence). The CDR3 spans 18 residues. CDR3 amino acids: CASSPRQKKDYSNQPQHF. The DNA of the CDR3 is TGTGCCAGCAGTCCTAGACAGAAGAAGGACTATAGCAATCAGCCCCAGCATTTT.

The rearrangement joins TRBV7-9 to TRBJ1-1; 10 bases map to TRBD1. The CDR3 length is 13 residues. J lost 4 bases, V lost 6 bases, and 2 bases had no gene match. Germline CDR1 is SEHNR and CDR2 is FQNEAQ (reference sequence). Here the CDR3 DNA reads TGTGCCAGCAGAGGACAGGGGGGCACTGAAGCTTTCTTT. This codes for CASRGQGGTEAFF.

The rearrangement links TRBV7-2 to TRBJ2-6, with TRBD1 identical over 7 bases. V lost 3 bases, J lost 0 bases, and 8 bases stayed unmatched. The CDR3 totals 18 residues. The germline CDR1 and CDR2 sequences are SGHTA and FQGNSA. The DNA for the CDR3 is TGTGCCAGCAGCTTTTTACAGGGGCTATCCTCTGGGGCCAACGTCCTGACTTTC. As protein: CASSFLQGLSSGANVLTF.

The chain employs TRBV2 and TRBJ2-4, with 10 bases matching TRBD1. Germline lookup yields CDR1 SNHLY and CDR2 FYNNEI. This CDR3 region has 15 residues. V shed 4 bases and J 7 bases; nucleotides not matched to a gene: 7. CDR3 amino acids: CASSGTGGVSNIQYF. The DNA of the CDR3 is TGTGCCAGCAGTGGGACAGGGGGTGTGAGTAACATTCAGTACTTC.

The J gene is TRBJ2-2, the V gene TRBV2; 8 nucleotides match TRBD2. Germline CDR1 and CDR2: SNHLY and FYNNEI. V shed 7 bases, J shed 7 bases, and the junction held 14 bases outside the gene matches. The CDR3 is made up of 16 amino acids. The DNA for the CDR3 is TGTGCCAGCACCCCTCGCGGGGGGCCGGTAGGCGGGGAGCTGTTTTTT. Residues: CASTPRGGPVGGELFF.

The V call is TRBV21-1, the J call TRBJ2-2; the DNA was not used to check the table's D call, TRBD2. TRBV21-1 is marked as a pseudogene. CDR3 length: 16 amino acids. In DNA form, the CDR3 reads TGTGCCAGCAGCAAAATTAAAGGAGCCAACACCGGGGAGCTGTTTTTT. Protein: CASSKIKGANTGELFF.

The V call is TRBV6-5, the J call TRBJ2-1; 12 nucleotides agree with TRBD2. The CDR3 spans 13 residues. The germline V gene encodes CDR1 MNHEY and CDR2 SVGAGI. The V segment lost 5 bases and the J segment 10 bases; nucleotides outside the gene matches: 3. This CDR3 is CASSLAGGTEQFF. The DNA of the CDR3 is TGTGCCAGCAGTCTAGCGGGGGGGACAGAGCAGTTCTTC.

Only one count was recorded for this clone. The rearrangement joins TRBV5-1 to TRBJ1-6, with TRBD1 matching over 7 bases. The CDR3 has 15 residues. Germline CDR1 and CDR2: SGHRS and YFSETQ. V trimming: 3 bases; J trimming: 5 bases; junction bases outside the gene matches: 5. DNA of the CDR3: TGCGCCAGCAGCTCGGGGACAGTAAATAATTCACCCCTCCACTTT. The encoded protein is CASSSGTVNNSPLHF.

V is TRBV6-2 or TRBV6-3 and J is TRBJ2-1, with D possibly matching TRBD1 (6 bases). Germline V CDR1 and CDR2: MNHEY, SVGEGT. Trimming took off 0 bases at V and 3 bases at J, with 15 bases between the two ends. The CDR3 loop spans 17 amino acids. The CDR3 protein is CASSYSTTGYDYNEQFF. The DNA of the CDR3 is TGTGCCAGCAGTTACTCGACGACAGGCTATGACTACAATGAGCAGTTCTTC.

V gene TRBV12-3 or TRBV12-4 combines with J gene TRBJ1-1, with no clear D. There are 13 residues in the CDR3. V gave up 5 bases and J gave up 0 bases, with 7 bases separating them. Here the CDR3 DNA reads TGTGCCAGCAGTCCGGCAGTGAACACTGAAGCTTTCTTT. Its protein product is CASSPAVNTEAFF.

This chain uses TRBV16 with TRBJ2-3; maybe TRBD1 (6 bases). There are 16 residues in the CDR3. V was pared by 2 bases and J by 2 bases, with 14 bases between. CDR1 is KGHSY and CDR2 is FQNENV in the germline V gene. The DNA for the CDR3 is TGTGCCAGCAGCCAACTCGCGCAGGGGTCCACAGATACGCAGTATTTT. Its protein is CASSQLAQGSTDTQYF.

The chain carries TRBV19 and TRBJ1-2; D perhaps matches TRBD1 (5 bases). Germline V gene sequence: CDR1 LNHDA, CDR2 SQIVND (reference sequence). This CDR3 region has 12 residues. The V gene lost 4 bases and the J gene lost 7 bases, with 10 bases spanning the gap. This chain's CDR3 is CASSKGLGGYTF. The CDR3 bases are TGTGCCAGTAGTAAGGGACTGGGTGGCTACACCTTC.

V gene TRBV6-2 or TRBV6-3 combines with J gene TRBJ1-5; D remains unclear. Germline V gene data show CDR1 as MNHEY and CDR2 as SVGEGT. The CDR3 runs 14 residues. Trimming removed 2 bases at V and 6 bases at J, with 11 bases between. CDR3 sequence reads: CASSYALTGQPQHF. The CDR3 DNA reads TGTGCCAGCAGTTACGCATTGACGGGTCAGCCCCAGCATTTT.

Notes on this clone: Additional DNA sequences in this sample encode the identical CDR3. This chain uses TRBV12-3 or TRBV12-4 with TRBJ2-7, with D unresolved. The length of the CDR3 is 12 residues. The ends were cut back, 3 bases at V and 3 bases at J, with 6 bases in the middle. In nucleotides, the CDR3 is TGTGCCAGCAGTTTGACCATCTACGAGCAGTACTTC. This sequence encodes CASSLTIYEQYF.

CDR3 region: CASSAYVGQNSNQPQHF. The CDR3 bases are TGTGCCAGCAGCGCATACGTTGGACAGAATAGCAATCAGCCCCAGCATTTT. This sequence joins TRBV5-6 and TRBJ1-5; TRBD1 might be the D (6 bases). Germline V gene data show CDR1 as SGHDT and CDR2 as YYEEEE. CDR3 length: 17 residues. V lost 4 bases and J 0 bases, leaving 17 bases between the germline ends.

This clone was detected only a few times. The chain joins TRBV7-9 to TRBJ1-3; TRBD1 aligns across 7 bases. This CDR3 comprises 17 residues. The ends lost 3 bases at V and 2 bases at J; junction bases unmatched: 10. The germline gives CDR1 SEHNR, CDR2 FQNEAQ (reference sequence). In nucleotides, the CDR3 is TGTGCCAGCAGCTTTAGCGGAACAGGGGAAACTGGAAACACCATATATTTT. Translation gives CASSFSGTGETGNTIYF.